The 21 T cell receptor beta chains below all came from one sample that was sequenced in a study of T cells after yellow fever vaccination. TCRdb re-called the 5' RACE reads with MiXCR, one entry per CDR3 protein. Found here are around 310,000 distinct CDR3 sequences, 3.5% to 4.5% of them singletons; the top ten hold 20% to 30%. The sample in question was PBMCs, obtained 5 days after the yellow fever booster vaccination. These receptors were taken from a man between 18 and 35 years old who received the YFV17D yellow fever vaccine.

In this sample, this clonotype turned up many times. V and J are TRBV4-3 and TRBJ2-3; D not resolved. The germline CDR1 and CDR2 sequences are LGHNA and YSLEER. V lost 4 bases and J 0 bases, leaving 8 bases between the germline ends. The CDR3 consists of 14 residues. The CDR3 coding sequence is TGCGCCAGCAGCCCGAGATTTAGCACAGATACGCAGTATTTT. The encoded protein is CASSPRFSTDTQYF.

This clonotype occurred many times. The V gene is TRBV10-3, the J gene TRBJ1-3; D not certain. Germline CDR1 reads ENHRY; CDR2 reads SYGVKD. There are 14 residues in the CDR3. The V end was cut by 0 bases, the J end by 6 bases, with 9 bases between. The CDR3 DNA follows: TGTGCCATCAGTGAGTCAAGGGAAGAAAACACCATATATTTT. Translating gives CAISESREENTIYF.

The chain is built from TRBV2 and TRBJ1-4; D not resolved. The CDR3 runs 14 residues. CDR1 is SNHLY, CDR2 FYNNEI, per germline. With 1 base removed from V and 5 bases from J, the gap between germline ends came to 8 bases. The CDR3 loop is CASSEEVQNEKLFF. The CDR3 DNA follows: TGTGCCAGCAGTGAAGAGGTCCAGAATGAAAAACTGTTTTTT.

This clonotype was counted a few times. The gene calls are TRBV4-2 and TRBJ2-5; D remains unclear. The CDR3 covers 15 residues. Germline CDR1 and CDR2: LGHNA and YNFKEQ. V was cut by 1 base and J by 0 bases, with 9 bases left in between. The CDR3 nucleotides are TGTGCCAGCAGCCAAGCAAATACGTACCAAGAGACCCAGTACTTC. Protein sequence: CASSQANTYQETQYF.

This clonotype has just a few counts. J is TRBJ2-6 and V is TRBV12-3 or TRBV12-4, with D possibly matching TRBD2 (5 bases). This CDR3 comprises 14 residues. V gave up 2 bases and J gave up 12 bases, with 14 bases separating them. Here the CDR3 reads CASSLWVSEGVLTF. In DNA form, the CDR3 reads TGTGCCAGCAGTTTATGGGTTTCCGAGGGCGTCCTGACTTTC.

This clonotype was picked up a small number of times. The V and J genes are TRBV12-3 or TRBV12-4 and TRBJ1-2; D may be TRBD1 (6 bases). Trimming took 5 bases from V and 5 from J, leaving 21 bases between them. The CDR3 runs 16 residues. The CDR3 sequence is CASSPRTAALGYGYTF. Here the CDR3 DNA reads TGTGCCAGCAGTCCCCGGACAGCTGCTTTGGGGTATGGCTACACCTTC.

The chain carries TRBV20-1 and TRBJ2-4; TRBD1 aligns across 7 bases. Germline loops: CDR1 DFQATT, CDR2 SNEGSKA (reference sequence). The V segment lost 5 bases and the J segment 0 bases; nucleotides outside the gene matches: 4. This CDR3 spans 14 amino acids. CDR3 sequence: CSADRVLAKNIQYF. In nucleotides, the CDR3 is TGCAGTGCTGACAGGGTACTAGCCAAAAACATTCAGTACTTC.

This clonotype was seen ten or more times. The V and J genes are TRBV5-1 and TRBJ1-6; the D gene is possibly TRBD1 (5 bases). Germline-derived CDR1 and CDR2 are SGHRS and YFSETQ. V was clipped by 4 bases and J by 10 bases, with 18 bases between them. CDR3 length equals 15 residues. The CDR3 DNA reads as TGCGCCAGCAGCGGGGGACCGGGGTTGGGGTCACCCCTCCACTTT. Translating gives CASSGGPGLGSPLHF.

This clonotype came up a few times. The chain uses TRBV7-9 and TRBJ1-6; D is ambiguous. Deletions cut 5 bases from V and 6 bases from J, with 11 bases between. The CDR3 has 14 residues. In germline, CDR1 is SEHNR, CDR2 FQNEAQ (reference sequence). The CDR3: CASSRLGSNSPLHF. In DNA, the CDR3 is TGTGCCAGCAGCCGGCTGGGCAGTAATTCACCCCTCCACTTT.

This clonotype was counted only a few times. In nucleotides, the CDR3 is TGTGCCAGCAGTGAATTGGGACAGGGGATCACTGAAGCTTTCTTT. Its protein product is CASSELGQGITEAFF. The V call is TRBV6-1, the J call TRBJ1-1, with 10 bases lining up with TRBD1. The V gene end was trimmed by 2 bases and the J gene end by 4 bases; junction bases not matched to a gene: 4. This CDR3 is built from 15 residues. Per the germline V gene, CDR1 is MNHNS and CDR2 is SASEGT.

V gene TRBV10-3 combines with J gene TRBJ2-7; D might be TRBD1 (5 bases). Trimming removed 4 bases at V and 5 bases at J, with 12 bases between. The CDR3 runs to 13 residues. Germline V gene lookup returns CDR1 ENHRY and CDR2 SYGVKD. This chain's CDR3 is CAISVLGVDEQYF. As DNA, the CDR3 is TGTGCCATCAGTGTTTTAGGGGTAGACGAGCAGTACTTC.

This clonotype has just a few counts. V and J are TRBV4-3 and TRBJ1-5; D might be TRBD1 (6 bases). The germline V gene has CDR1 LGHNA and CDR2 YSLEER. The CDR3 has 14 amino acids. The V end lost 4 bases, the J end lost 4 bases, and 11 bases lay between the germline ends. CDR3 sequence: CASSPDRLNQPQHF. CDR3 nucleotide sequence: TGCGCCAGCAGCCCTGACAGGCTGAATCAGCCCCAGCATTTT.

This clonotype was recorded many times. The chain recombines TRBV4-3 with TRBJ2-5; 10 bases are shared with TRBD2. Germline CDR1 and CDR2: LGHNA and YSLEER. CDR3 size: 17 residues. The ends lost 0 bases at V and 3 bases at J; junction bases unmatched: 7. CDR3 in amino acids: CASSQEGVAGGKETQYF. CDR3 nucleotides: TGCGCCAGCAGCCAAGAGGGGGTAGCGGGAGGCAAAGAGACCCAGTACTTC.

This clonotype was seen only a few times. The gene calls are TRBV7-9 and TRBJ1-2; weak D call: TRBD1 (5 bases). Germline loops: CDR1 SEHNR, CDR2 FQNEAQ (reference sequence). Trimming removed 4 bases at V and 5 bases at J, with 14 bases between. This CDR3 has 14 residues. CDR3 protein: CASSSTALGYGYTF. The DNA for the CDR3 is TGTGCCAGCAGCTCGACAGCGTTAGGATATGGCTACACCTTC.

This clonotype appeared a few times. This chain uses TRBV12-3 or TRBV12-4 with TRBJ2-1; 7 bases agree with TRBD1. The CDR3 covers 14 residues. V trimming: 8 bases; J trimming: 9 bases; junction bases outside the gene matches: 13. This CDR3 reads CASGYRGGFGEQFF. CDR3 bases: TGTGCCAGCGGCTACAGGGGTGGTTTCGGTGAGCAGTTCTTC.

This chain connects TRBV16 to TRBJ1-1, with 10 bases aligning to TRBD1. After removal of 4 bases from V and 5 bases from J, the junction contained 10 bases not matched to a gene. The CDR3 consists of 16 residues. The germline V gene has CDR1 KGHSY and CDR2 FQNENV. Here the CDR3 reads CASSPRGDRGGTEAFF. CDR3 DNA: TGTGCCAGCAGCCCACGGGGGGACAGGGGAGGAACTGAAGCTTTCTTT.

V gene TRBV7-2 combines with J gene TRBJ2-2; 8 positions agree with TRBD2. Per the germline V gene, CDR1 is SGHTA and CDR2 is FQGNSA. J lost 6 bases, V lost 1 base, and 4 bases had no gene match. This CDR3 has 15 amino acids. The CDR3 bases are TGTGCCAGCAGCTTAGAGGGAGCGGGGGCCGGGGAGCTGTTTTTT. It codes for CASSLEGAGAGELFF.

This clonotype was counted between two and nine times. This chain links TRBV7-2 with TRBJ1-2; D is undetermined. CDR1 is SGHTA and CDR2 is FQGNSA in the germline V gene. The CDR3 consists of 13 residues. Trimming took 5 bases from V and 8 from J, leaving 15 bases between them. CDR3 DNA: TGTGCCAGCAGCCTTCCTGTGGGTTGGGGCTACACCTTC. It specifies CASSLPVGWGYTF.

The chain employs TRBV5-6 and TRBJ2-5, with 12 bases identical to TRBD1. There are 16 residues in the CDR3. The trim removed 0 bases at V and 5 bases at J, leaving 5 bases unmatched. CDR1 and CDR2 (germline): SGHDT, YYEEEE. The CDR3 region is CASSLEGQGARETQYF. CDR3 coding DNA: TGTGCCAGCAGCTTGGAGGGACAGGGGGCTCGGGAGACCCAGTACTTC.

This clonotype appeared a few times. This rearrangement joins TRBV10-3 to TRBJ2-1; D is unresolved. Germline CDR1 ENHRY, CDR2 SYGVKD. V gave up 0 bases and J gave up 9 bases, with 15 bases separating them. The CDR3 runs 15 residues. The CDR3 nucleotides read TGTGCCATCAGTGAGTCGTCTCACCCTACAGTTGAGCAGTTCTTC. This sequence encodes CAISESSHPTVEQFF.

The chain couples TRBV29-1 to TRBJ1-4; maybe TRBD1 (5 bases). Trimming shortened V by 0 bases and J by 4 bases, and 9 bases separated the two germline ends. The length of the CDR3 is 14 residues. From germline, CDR1 is SQVTM and CDR2 ANQGSEA. The CDR3 DNA is TGCAGCGTTGAAGAATTGACAGTTAATGAAAAACTGTTTTTT. Encoded protein: CSVEELTVNEKLFF.